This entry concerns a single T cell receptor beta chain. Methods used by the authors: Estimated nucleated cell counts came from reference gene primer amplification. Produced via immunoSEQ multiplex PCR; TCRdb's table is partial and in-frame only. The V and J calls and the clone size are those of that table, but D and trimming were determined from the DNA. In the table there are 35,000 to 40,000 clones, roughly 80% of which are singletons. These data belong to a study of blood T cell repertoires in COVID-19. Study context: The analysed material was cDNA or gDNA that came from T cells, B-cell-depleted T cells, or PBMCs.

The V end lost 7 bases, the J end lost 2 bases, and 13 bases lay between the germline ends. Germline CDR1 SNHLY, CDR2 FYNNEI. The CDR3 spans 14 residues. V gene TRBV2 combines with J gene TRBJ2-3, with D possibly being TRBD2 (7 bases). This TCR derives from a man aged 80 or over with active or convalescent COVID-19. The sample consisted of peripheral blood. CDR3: CASMGGDNTDTQYF. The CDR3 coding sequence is TGTGCCAGCATGGGGGGGGACAACACAGATACGCAGTATTTT.